This T cell receptor beta chain was identified in a study of blood T cell repertoires in COVID-19. Study-wide background: Samples taken during acute and convalescent COVID-19 were collected in the United States, Italy and Spain. T cells, B-cell-depleted T cells, or PBMCs provided the cDNA or gDNA that served as material.

Per the original methods: Estimation of nucleated cell counts was performed using reference gene primer amplification. The repertoire was sequenced with immunoSEQ multiplex PCR; TCRdb's copy has only in-frame clones and lacks some. V and J calls and clone size follow that table, whereas D and trimming were derived from the DNA. This table has 100,000 to 150,000 clones, approximately 80% appearing once. This CDR3 region has 15 residues. V was clipped by 4 bases and J by 9 bases; unmatched bases: 6. Germline CDR1 is LNHDA and CDR2 is SQIVND (reference sequence). This TCR was sampled from a man aged 40-50 years with active or convalescent COVID-19. Sequences were obtained from peripheral blood. V gene TRBV19 combines with J gene TRBJ2-3, with 14 bases aligning to TRBD2. This chain's CDR3 is CASSTTSGGARTQYF. The CDR3 bases are TGTGCCAGTAGTACGACTAGCGGGGGGGCACGGACGCAGTATTTT.